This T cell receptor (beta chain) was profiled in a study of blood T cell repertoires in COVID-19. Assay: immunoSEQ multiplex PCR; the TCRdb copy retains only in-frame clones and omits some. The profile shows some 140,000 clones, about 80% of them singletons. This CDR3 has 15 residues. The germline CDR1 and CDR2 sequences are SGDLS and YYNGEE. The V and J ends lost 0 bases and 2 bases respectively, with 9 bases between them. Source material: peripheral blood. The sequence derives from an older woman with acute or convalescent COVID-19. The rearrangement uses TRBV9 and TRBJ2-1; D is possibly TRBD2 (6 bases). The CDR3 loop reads CASSVVGGAYNEQFF. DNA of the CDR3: TGTGCCAGCAGCGTAGTCGGAGGGGCCTACAATGAGCAGTTCTTC.